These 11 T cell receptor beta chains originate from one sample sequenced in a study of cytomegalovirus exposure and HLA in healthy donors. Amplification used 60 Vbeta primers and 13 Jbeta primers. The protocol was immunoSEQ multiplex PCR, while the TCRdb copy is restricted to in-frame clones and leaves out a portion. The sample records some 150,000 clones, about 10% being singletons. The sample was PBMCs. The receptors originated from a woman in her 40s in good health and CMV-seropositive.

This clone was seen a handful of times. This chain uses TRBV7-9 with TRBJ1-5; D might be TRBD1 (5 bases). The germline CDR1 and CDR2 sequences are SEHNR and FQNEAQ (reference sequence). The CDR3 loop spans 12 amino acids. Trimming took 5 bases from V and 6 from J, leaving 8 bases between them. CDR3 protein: CASSGDSQPQHF. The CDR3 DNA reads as TGTGCCAGCAGCGGCGACAGTCAGCCCCAGCATTTT.

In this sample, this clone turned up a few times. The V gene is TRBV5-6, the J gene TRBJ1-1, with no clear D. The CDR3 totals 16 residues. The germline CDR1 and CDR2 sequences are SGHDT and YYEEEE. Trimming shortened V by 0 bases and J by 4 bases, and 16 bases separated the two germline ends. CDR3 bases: TGTGCCAGCAGCTTGGAAGGGAGTGATACATTCACTGAAGCTTTCTTT. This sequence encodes CASSLEGSDTFTEAFF. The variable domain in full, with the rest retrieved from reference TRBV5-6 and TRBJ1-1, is DAGVTQSPTHLIKTRGQQVTLRCSPKSGHDTVSWYQQALGQGPQFIFQYYEEEERQRGNFPDRFSGHQFPNYSSELNVNALLLGDSALYLCASSLEGSDTFTEAFFGQGTRLTVV.

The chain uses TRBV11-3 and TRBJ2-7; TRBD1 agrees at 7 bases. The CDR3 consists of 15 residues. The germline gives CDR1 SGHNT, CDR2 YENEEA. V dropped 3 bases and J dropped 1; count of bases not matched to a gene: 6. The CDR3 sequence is CASSFSRTGSYEQYF. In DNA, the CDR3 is TGTGCCAGCAGCTTTTCAAGGACAGGTTCCTACGAGCAGTACTTC.

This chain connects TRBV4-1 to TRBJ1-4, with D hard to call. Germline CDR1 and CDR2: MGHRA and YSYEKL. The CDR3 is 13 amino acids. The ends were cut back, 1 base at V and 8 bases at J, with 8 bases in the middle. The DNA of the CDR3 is TGCGCCAGCAGCCAAGTCTCCGGGGAAAAACTGTTTTTT. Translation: CASSQVSGEKLFF.

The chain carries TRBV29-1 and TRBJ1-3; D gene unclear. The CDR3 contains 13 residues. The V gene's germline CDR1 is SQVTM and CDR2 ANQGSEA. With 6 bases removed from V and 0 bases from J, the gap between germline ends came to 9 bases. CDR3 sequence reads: CSVEAFSGNTIYF. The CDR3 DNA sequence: TGCAGCGTGGAGGCATTCTCTGGAAACACCATATATTTT. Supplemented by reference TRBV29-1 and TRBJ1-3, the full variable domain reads SAVISQKPSRDICQRGTSLTIQCQVDSQVTMMFWYRQQPGQSLTLIATANQGSEATYESGFVIDKFPISRPNLTFSTLTVSNMSPEDSSIYLCSVEAFSGNTIYFGEGSWLTVV.

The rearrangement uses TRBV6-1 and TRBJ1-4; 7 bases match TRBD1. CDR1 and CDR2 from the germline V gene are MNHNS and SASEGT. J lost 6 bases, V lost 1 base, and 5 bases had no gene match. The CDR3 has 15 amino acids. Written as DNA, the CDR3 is TGTGCCAGCAGTGAAGAGGAGGGGGCTGATGAAAAACTGTTTTTT. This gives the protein CASSEEEGADEKLFF.

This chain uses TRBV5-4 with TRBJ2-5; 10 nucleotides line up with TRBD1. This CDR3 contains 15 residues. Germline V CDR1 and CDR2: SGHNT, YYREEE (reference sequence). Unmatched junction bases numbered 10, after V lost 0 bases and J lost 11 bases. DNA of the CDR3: TGTGCCAGCAGCTTGGCCGGGACAGGGGAGTTTGGGCAGTACTTC. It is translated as CASSLAGTGEFGQYF.

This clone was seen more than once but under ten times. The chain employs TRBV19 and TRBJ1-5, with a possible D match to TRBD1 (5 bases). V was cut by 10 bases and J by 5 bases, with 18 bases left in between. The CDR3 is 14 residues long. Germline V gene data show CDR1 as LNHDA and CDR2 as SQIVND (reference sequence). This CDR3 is CATIGQGKYQPQHF. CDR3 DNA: TGTGCCACCATTGGGCAGGGCAAGTATCAGCCCCAGCATTTT.

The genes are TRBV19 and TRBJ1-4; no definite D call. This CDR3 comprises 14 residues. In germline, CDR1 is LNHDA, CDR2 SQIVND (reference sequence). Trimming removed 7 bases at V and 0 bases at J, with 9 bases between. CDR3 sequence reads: CASTRSPTNEKLFF. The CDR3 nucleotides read TGTGCCAGTACCCGGAGCCCAACTAATGAAAAACTGTTTTTT.

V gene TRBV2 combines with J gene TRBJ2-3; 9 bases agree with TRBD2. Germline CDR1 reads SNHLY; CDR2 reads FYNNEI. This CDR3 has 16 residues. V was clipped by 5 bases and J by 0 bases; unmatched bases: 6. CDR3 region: CASSLRGLASTDTQYF. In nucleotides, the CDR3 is TGTGCCAGCAGTCTCCGGGGACTAGCTAGCACAGATACGCAGTATTTT.

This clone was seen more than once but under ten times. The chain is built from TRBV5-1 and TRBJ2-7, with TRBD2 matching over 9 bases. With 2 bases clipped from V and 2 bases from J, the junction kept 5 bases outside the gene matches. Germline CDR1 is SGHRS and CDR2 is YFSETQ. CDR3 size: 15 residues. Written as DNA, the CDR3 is TGCGCCAGCAGCTTAATAGCGGGGGCCACCTACGAGCAGTACTTC. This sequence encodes CASSLIAGATYEQYF. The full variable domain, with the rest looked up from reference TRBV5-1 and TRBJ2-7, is KAGVTQTPRYLIKTRGQQVTLSCSPISGHRSVSWYQQTPGQGLQFLFEYFSETQRNKGNFPGRFSGRQFSNSRSEMNVSTLELGDSALYLCASSLIAGATYEQYFGPGTRLTVT.